This T cell receptor (beta chain) came from a study of cytomegalovirus exposure and HLA in healthy donors. Worth noting for this clone: Its specificity is not known.

Regarding the study as a whole: The classifier reportedly diagnosed cytomegalovirus status with high specificity and sensitivity.

The primer mix had 60 Vbeta and 13 Jbeta primers. TCRdb's copy holds only in-frame clones and misses some; the assay was immunoSEQ multiplex PCR. Of 160,000 or so clones in the sample, about three quarters were seen once. The CDR3 covers 13 residues. The V and J ends lost 9 bases and 5 bases, in that order; junction bases with no gene match: 8. CDR1 MNHEY and CDR2 SMNVEV come from the germline V gene (reference sequence). The chain has TRBV27 and TRBJ1-1, with 8 bases matching TRBD1. The receptor comes from a woman aged 25 to 45 in good health and CMV-seronegative. Sequencing was carried out using PBMCs. The CDR3 loop is CASTDRGRTEAFF. CDR3 DNA: TGTGCCAGTACAGACAGGGGACGGACTGAAGCTTTCTTT.